A selection of T cell receptor beta chains follows, all from one sample in a study of T cells in Graves' hyperthyroidism and ophthalmopathy. TCRdb fed the multiplex PCR reads into MiXCR, producing one record per CDR3 protein. The top ten clones hold roughly 16% of a sample with 360,000 or so distinct CDR3 sequences, around 18% of them seen once. Sequences were obtained from blood. These receptors all stem from a woman between 35 and 50 years old with Graves' ophthalmopathy. Both conserved end residues are part of each CDR3.

J: TRBJ1-2; length: 14; V: TRBV12-3/TRBV12-4; CDR3: CASSTQGAKYGYTF
J: TRBJ2-7; length: 15; V: TRBV30; CDR3: CAWSLTGDAFYEQYF
J: TRBJ1-3; length: 14; V: TRBV4-1; CDR3: CASSQALSGNTIYF
J: TRBJ1-2; length: 16; V: TRBV6-4; CDR3: CASVYRDREFTGGYTF
J: TRBJ2-5; length: 16; V: TRBV10-3; CDR3: CAIRVGGPGRGETQYF
J: TRBJ2-7; length: 17; V: TRBV28; CDR3: CASSRQRLAGPTYEQYF
J: TRBJ1-5; length: 15; V: TRBV6-5; CDR3: CASSYSGKAGQPQHF
J: TRBJ2-5; length: 18; V: TRBV28; CDR3: CASSLLNLAGDTRETQYF
J: TRBJ2-7; length: 15; V: TRBV7-9; CDR3: CASSAPSGRNYEQYF
J: TRBJ1-2; length: 13; V: TRBV27; CDR3: CASSVTGGEGYTF
J: TRBJ2-7; length: 15; V: TRBV27; CDR3: CASKLAGGILYEQYF
J: TRBJ2-7; length: 18; V: TRBV5-1; CDR3: CASSSMGLAGVSAEEQYF
J: TRBJ2-5; length: 15; V: TRBV19; CDR3: CASQQAQGAGETQYF
J: TRBJ1-1; length: 14; V: TRBV15; CDR3: CATVLSGLNTEAFF
J: TRBJ2-5; length: 15; V: TRBV28; CDR3: CASSPRVGFEETQYF
J: TRBJ2-2; length: 13; V: TRBV2; CDR3: CVSRDLNTGELFF
J: TRBJ2-7; length: 14; V: TRBV5-1; CDR3: CASSSGTTSYEQYF
J: TRBJ1-1; length: 15; V: TRBV6-2/TRBV6-3; CDR3: CASSRGGYKSTEAFF
J: TRBJ2-5; length: 16; V: TRBV6-1; CDR3: CASSKPRDRTRETQYF
J: TRBJ1-2; length: 11; V: TRBV28; CDR3: CASSSLMGYTF
J: TRBJ2-7; length: 13; V: TRBV11-2; CDR3: CASSLVWVHEQYF
J: TRBJ2-7; length: 15; V: TRBV15; CDR3: CATSRDRGQSYEQYF
J: TRBJ1-1; length: 15; V: TRBV12-3/TRBV12-4; CDR3: CASRVTRDRGTEAFF
J: TRBJ2-7; length: 17; V: TRBV7-6; CDR3: CASSLAPGLAGANEQYF
J: TRBJ2-7; length: 13; V: TRBV7-2; CDR3: CASSLAEGYEQYF